The rows below give T cell receptor beta chains drawn from one sample of a study of cytomegalovirus exposure and HLA in healthy donors. Sequencing used immunoSEQ multiplex PCR; TCRdb keeps in-frame clones, though not all of them. This sample has 200,000 to 250,000 clones, with around 78% found just once. Sequencing was carried out using PBMCs. The receptors derive from a woman aged 18-29 years in good health and CMV-seronegative. CDR3s include the opening cysteine and the closing phenylalanine or tryptophan. D genes are given only for firm matches. Some rows mark clone size as missing; the rest say once, few, many or name a class of expanded clone.

V gene: TRBV27
clone size: NA
J gene: TRBJ2-7
D gene: NA
CDR3 DNA: TGTGCCAGCAGGGGACACTCGGGGTCTTCCTACGAGCAGTACTTC
CDR3 protein: CASRGHSGSSYEQYF

V gene: TRBV5-1
clone size: once
J gene: TRBJ2-1
D gene: TRBD1
CDR3 DNA: TGCGCCAGCAGCTTGGATGGGACAGGGGGTCCCTACAATGAGCAGTTCTTC
CDR3 protein: CASSLDGTGGPYNEQFF

V gene: TRBV11-2
clone size: NA
J gene: TRBJ2-1
D gene: NA
CDR3 DNA: TGTGCCAGCAGCCCGGGTTATCAAACCTACAATGAGCAGTTCTTC
CDR3 protein: CASSPGYQTYNEQFF

V gene: TRBV7-9
clone size: NA
J gene: TRBJ2-7
D gene: NA
CDR3 DNA: TGTGCCAGCGGGGGGGACACCTACGAGCAGTACTTC
CDR3 protein: CASGGDTYEQYF

V gene: TRBV5-1
clone size: NA
J gene: TRBJ2-7
D gene: NA
CDR3 DNA: TGCGCCAGCAGCTTGAGAGGAGCCGAGCAGTACTTC
CDR3 protein: CASSLRGAEQYF

V gene: TRBV7-8
clone size: NA
J gene: TRBJ2-1
D gene: TRBD2
CDR3 DNA: TGTGCCAGCGGCGGGGGGTTACCAAACAATGAGCAGTTCTTC
CDR3 protein: CASGGGLPNNEQFF

V gene: TRBV4-1
clone size: NA
J gene: TRBJ2-2
D gene: NA
CDR3 DNA: TGCGCCAGCAGCCAAGGGTTGCTAACCACCACGAACACCGGGGAGCTGTTTTTT
CDR3 protein: CASSQGLLTTTNTGELFF

V gene: TRBV19
clone size: few
J gene: TRBJ2-2
D gene: TRBD1
CDR3 DNA: TGTGCCAGTAGGACCCTTGGGACAGGTAACACCGGGGAGCTGTTTTTT
CDR3 protein: CASRTLGTGNTGELFF

V gene: TRBV7-3
clone size: NA
J gene: TRBJ1-2
D gene: NA
CDR3 DNA: TGTGCCAGCAGCCTCGGCCGGGCCTATGGCTACACCTTC
CDR3 protein: CASSLGRAYGYTF

V gene: TRBV27
clone size: few
J gene: TRBJ1-2
D gene: NA
CDR3 DNA: TGTGCCAGCAGTCCATCCGGGAGCTATGGCTACACCTTC
CDR3 protein: CASSPSGSYGYTF

V gene: TRBV27
clone size: NA
J gene: TRBJ1-5
D gene: TRBD1
CDR3 DNA: TGTGCCAGCAGGACAGGGCGCAATCAGCCCCAGCATTTT
CDR3 protein: CASRTGRNQPQHF

V gene: TRBV19
clone size: NA
J gene: TRBJ2-1
D gene: NA
CDR3 DNA: TGTGCCAGTAGTAGGCAGGGGTACAATGAGCAGTTCTTC
CDR3 protein: CASSRQGYNEQFF

V gene: TRBV27
clone size: NA
J gene: TRBJ1-3
D gene: NA
CDR3 DNA: TGTGCCACCGGGGACAACTCAAACACCATATATTTT
CDR3 protein: CATGDNSNTIYF

V gene: TRBV25-1
clone size: few
J gene: TRBJ1-1
D gene: NA
CDR3 DNA: TGTGCCAGCAGTGAACGGGGGACTGAAGCTTTCTTT
CDR3 protein: CASSERGTEAFF

V gene: TRBV30
clone size: NA
J gene: TRBJ2-3
D gene: NA
CDR3 DNA: TGTGCCTGGAGTGTAGGAGGGGGCACAGATACGCAGTATTTT
CDR3 protein: CAWSVGGGTDTQYF

V gene: TRBV7-3
clone size: NA
J gene: TRBJ2-1
D gene: TRBD1
CDR3 DNA: TGTGCCAGCAGCTTATTGGGACAGGGGAATAATGAGCAGTTCTTC
CDR3 protein: CASSLLGQGNNEQFF

V gene: TRBV30
clone size: NA
J gene: TRBJ1-1
D gene: TRBD1
CDR3 DNA: TGTGCCTGGAGTGTCTCAGGGGGCATCTACACTGAAGCTTTCTTT
CDR3 protein: CAWSVSGGIYTEAFF

V gene: TRBV5-1
clone size: NA
J gene: TRBJ2-7
D gene: TRBD1
CDR3 DNA: TGCGCCAGCAGCTTGGCCGGACAGGGGTACGAGCAGTACTTC
CDR3 protein: CASSLAGQGYEQYF

V gene: TRBV5-6
clone size: once
J gene: TRBJ2-7
D gene: TRBD1
CDR3 DNA: TGTGCCAGCAGCTTTAACCGGGACAGTATATTCGAGCAGTACTTC
CDR3 protein: CASSFNRDSIFEQYF

V gene: TRBV4-2
clone size: NA
J gene: TRBJ1-4
D gene: NA
CDR3 DNA: TGTGCCAGCAGCCAAGCCGGGACAAGAGGGGGAAAACTGTTTTTT
CDR3 protein: CASSQAGTRGGKLFF

V gene: TRBV9
clone size: NA
J gene: TRBJ1-1
D gene: NA
CDR3 DNA: TGTGCCAGCAGCTTCCGGGACGGCGGGGTGGGAGCTTTCTTT
CDR3 protein: CASSFRDGGVGAFF

V gene: TRBV18
clone size: NA
J gene: TRBJ1-1
D gene: TRBD1
CDR3 DNA: TGTGCCAGCTCACCGACCGGGACAGACCAAGCTTTCTTT
CDR3 protein: CASSPTGTDQAFF

V gene: TRBV5-6
clone size: NA
J gene: TRBJ1-2
D gene: NA
CDR3 DNA: TGTGCCAGCAGCGCCGGGACTTCGGGGGATGGCTACACCTTC
CDR3 protein: CASSAGTSGDGYTF

V gene: TRBV25-1
clone size: NA
J gene: TRBJ1-1
D gene: NA
CDR3 DNA: TGTGCCAGCAGCCCTATGGGGGCCACGGGGACTGAAGCTTTCTTT
CDR3 protein: CASSPMGATGTEAFF

V gene: TRBV20-1
clone size: NA
J gene: TRBJ2-3
D gene: NA
CDR3 DNA: TGCAGTGCTAGAGACGGGGATACGCAGTATTTT
CDR3 protein: CSARDGDTQYF

V gene: TRBV9
clone size: once
J gene: TRBJ2-3
D gene: TRBD2
CDR3 DNA: TGTGCCAGCAGTGCCAGGACTAGCGGACGCACAGATACGCAGTATTTT
CDR3 protein: CASSARTSGRTDTQYF

V gene: TRBV29-1
clone size: NA
J gene: TRBJ2-7
D gene: NA
CDR3 DNA: TGCAGCGGCGGGACAGCTTACGAGCAGTACTTC
CDR3 protein: CSGGTAYEQYF

V gene: TRBV27
clone size: NA
J gene: TRBJ1-4
D gene: NA
CDR3 DNA: TGTGCCAGCAGTTTATTATCGGGGGACTTTCTGTTTTTT
CDR3 protein: CASSLLSGDFLFF

V gene: TRBV5-1
clone size: NA
J gene: TRBJ1-2
D gene: TRBD1
CDR3 DNA: TGCGCCAGCACCCATGCCGGGACAGGGAATAGGGGCTACACCTTC
CDR3 protein: CASTHAGTGNRGYTF

V gene: TRBV27
clone size: NA
J gene: TRBJ2-7
D gene: NA
CDR3 DNA: TGTGCCAGCAGTTTAATGCCGGGACCTAGCTCCTACGAGCAGTACTTC
CDR3 protein: CASSLMPGPSSYEQYF

V gene: TRBV6-1
clone size: NA
J gene: TRBJ1-5
D gene: TRBD1
CDR3 DNA: TGTGCCAGCATCTTAGGCAGGGGGCCAAATCAGCCCCAGCATTTT
CDR3 protein: CASILGRGPNQPQHF

V gene: TRBV6-6
clone size: NA
J gene: TRBJ2-1
D gene: NA
CDR3 DNA: TGTGCCAGCAGGGGGCCCACCTACAATGAGCAGTTCTTC
CDR3 protein: CASRGPTYNEQFF

V gene: TRBV6-5
clone size: NA
J gene: TRBJ1-1
D gene: TRBD1
CDR3 DNA: TGTGCCAGCAGTAACACTCAAGGGGGCCGTTGGGCTTTCTTT
CDR3 protein: CASSNTQGGRWAFF

V gene: TRBV29-1
clone size: NA
J gene: TRBJ1-2
D gene: TRBD1
CDR3 DNA: TGCAGCGTGGTACAGGGGGTCGGCTACACCTTC
CDR3 protein: CSVVQGVGYTF

V gene: TRBV5-1
clone size: NA
J gene: TRBJ1-4
D gene: NA
CDR3 DNA: TGCGCCAGCAGCTTGGAAATAGGGCCTAATGAAAAACTGTTTTTT
CDR3 protein: CASSLEIGPNEKLFF

V gene: TRBV9
clone size: NA
J gene: TRBJ2-7
D gene: TRBD1
CDR3 DNA: TGTGCCAGCAGCGGACAGGGGGGAAGCTACGAGCAGTACTTC
CDR3 protein: CASSGQGGSYEQYF